These T cell receptor beta chains were read from a single sample in a study of blood T cells in healthy people across ages. TCRdb re-analysed the 5' RACE reads in MiXCR, keeping a single row per CDR3 protein. Of 790,000 or so distinct CDR3 sequences listed, approximately 53% were seen once; the top ten hold roughly 26%. The specimen was blood. These TCRs come from a man aged 35-49 years in good health. Both conserved end residues are part of each CDR3. D genes are given only for firm matches. Only part of the rows carry a size: once, few, many, or a class if the clone is expanded.

d_call	v_call	clone_size	j_call	cdr3_aa	cdr3_nt
TRBD2	TRBV20-1	-	TRBJ2-7	CSAARGDVGEQYF	TGCAGTGCTGCTCGGGGGGACGTGGGCGAGCAGTACTTC
TRBD1	TRBV7-3	-	TRBJ2-7	CASSSGQGLSHYEQYF	TGTGCCAGCAGCTCCGGACAGGGCCTCTCGCATTACGAGCAGTACTTC
-	TRBV20-1	-	TRBJ2-1	CSATYNEQFF	TGCAGTGCTACGTACAATGAGCAGTTCTTC
-	TRBV4-1	-	TRBJ1-3	CASSQEWAADGEGNTIYF	TGCGCCAGCAGCCAAGAGTGGGCGGCCGATGGGGAGGGAAACACCATATATTTT
-	TRBV4-2	-	TRBJ1-6	CAGSQDPGDSPLHF	TGTGCCGGCAGCCAAGACCCTGGGGATTCACCCCTCCACTTT
-	TRBV15	few	TRBJ2-7	CATSSYREFYEQYF	TGTGCCACCAGCAGCTACAGGGAATTCTACGAGCAGTACTTC
-	TRBV20-1	-	TRBJ1-4	CSAPTGAANEKLFF	TGCAGTGCGCCAACGGGGGCGGCTAATGAAAAACTGTTTTTT
-	TRBV2	-	TRBJ1-2	CASSDRQVYGYTF	TGTGCCAGCAGTGACCGACAGGTTTATGGCTACACCTTC
-	TRBV10-3	-	TRBJ2-2	CAISDQATGELFF	TGTGCCATCAGTGACCAAGCCACCGGGGAGCTGTTTTTT
-	TRBV4-2	-	TRBJ2-7	CASSHFGGPSYEQYF	TGTGCCAGCAGCCACTTCGGGGGGCCTTCCTACGAGCAGTACTTC
-	TRBV9	-	TRBJ1-2	CASSVALNYGYTF	TGTGCCAGCAGCGTAGCCCTTAACTATGGCTACACCTTC
TRBD2	TRBV4-1	-	TRBJ2-5	CASSQDRLAGLHQETQYF	TGCGCCAGCAGCCAAGATCGGCTAGCGGGGCTACACCAAGAGACCCAGTACTTC
TRBD1	TRBV24-1	-	TRBJ2-1	CATSDARDSWFEQFF	TGTGCCACCAGTGATGCCCGGGACAGCTGGTTTGAGCAGTTCTTC
-	TRBV5-6	-	TRBJ2-7	CGSSRSAWGRSYEQYF	TGTGGCAGCAGCCGCTCGGCGTGGGGGCGATCCTACGAGCAGTACTTC
-	TRBV7-2	-	TRBJ2-1	CASSLEVGYNEQFF	TGTGCCAGCAGCTTAGAAGTGGGTTACAATGAGCAGTTCTTC
-	TRBV20-1	-	TRBJ2-7	CSAWTASSYEQYF	TGCAGTGCCTGGACAGCCAGCTCCTACGAGCAGTACTTC
TRBD1	TRBV28	-	TRBJ2-5	CASSLATGQGGETQYF	TGTGCCAGCAGTTTGGCTACGGGACAGGGAGGAGAGACCCAGTACTTC
TRBD1	TRBV7-9	-	TRBJ2-7	CASSPTGQVSYEQYF	TGTGCCAGCAGCCCAACCGGACAGGTTTCGTACGAGCAGTACTTC
-	TRBV3-1	-	TRBJ2-7	CACSQGVASLYEQYF	TGTGCCTGCAGCCAAGGGGTTGCTAGCTTGTACGAGCAGTACTTC
-	TRBV27	-	TRBJ2-7	CASSRSEVMGTYEQYF	TGTGCCAGCAGTCGCAGTGAGGTTATGGGAACCTACGAGCAGTACTTC
-	TRBV21-1	-	TRBJ2-7	CASSKKQTRQGRRTCPYEQYF	TGTGCCAGCAGCAAAAAGCAGACTCGACAGGGGCGTAGGACCTGCCCCTACGAGCAGTACTTC
TRBD1	TRBV28	-	TRBJ1-2	CASSPCRGLGGGYTF	TGTGCCAGCAGTCCTTGCAGGGGGCTCGGCGGCGGCTACACCTTC
TRBD2	TRBV4-3	-	TRBJ2-3	CASSRGRAYRTNTQYF	TGCGCCAGCAGCCGCGGGAGGGCCTACAGAACCAATACGCAGTATTTT
-	TRBV27	-	TRBJ1-1	CASSLYPGTEAFF	TGTGCCAGCAGTTTATATCCAGGGACTGAAGCTTTCTTT
-	TRBV12-3/TRBV12-4	-	TRBJ2-7	CASSLARGQLYEQYF	TGTGCCAGCAGTTTAGCGCGGGGACAGCTCTACGAGCAGTACTTC
-	TRBV20-1	-	TRBJ2-7	CSASLGDPTYEQYF	TGCAGTGCTAGTTTGGGGGACCCGACCTACGAGCAGTACTTC
-	TRBV20-1	few	TRBJ2-6	CSARDGRGSLRANVLTF	TGCAGTGCTAGAGATGGCAGGGGCTCCCTTCGGGCCAACGTCCTGACTTTC
-	TRBV7-2	-	TRBJ2-3	CASRRTSRDTQYF	TGTGCCAGCAGACGGACTTCCAGGGATACGCAGTATTTT
-	TRBV5-1	-	TRBJ2-4	CASSNGAVKNIQYF	TGCGCCAGCAGCAATGGGGCGGTCAAAAACATTCAGTACTTC
TRBD2	TRBV7-2	medium-sized	TRBJ2-7	CASSLTSGRALLGEQYF	TGTGCCAGCAGCCTGACTAGCGGGAGGGCCCTCTTAGGCGAGCAGTACTTC
TRBD1	TRBV28	-	TRBJ2-1	CASAFRGQGAYNEQFF	TGTGCCAGCGCCTTCAGGGGGCAGGGGGCCTACAATGAGCAGTTCTTC
TRBD1	TRBV27	few	TRBJ1-5	CAIFRDRGPGRPQHF	TGTGCCATCTTCCGGGACAGGGGGCCTGGGCGGCCCCAGCATTTT
-	TRBV6-1	once	TRBJ1-2	CASSVQQGYGYTF	TGTGCCAGCAGTGTTCAACAGGGCTATGGCTACACCTTC
-	TRBV6-6	-	TRBJ2-1	CASSSIRARDGQFF	TGTGCCAGCAGTTCCATTCGAGCGAGAGATGGGCAGTTCTTC
-	TRBV28	-	TRBJ1-5	CASSETHQPQHF	TGTGCCAGCAGTGAGACACATCAGCCCCAGCATTTT
-	TRBV3-1	-	TRBJ2-3	CASSKDRREYWTDTQYF	TGTGCCAGCAGCAAAGATCGACGGGAGTATTGGACAGATACGCAGTATTTT
-	TRBV4-3	-	TRBJ2-7	CASGRWNEQYF	TGCGCCAGCGGGAGATGGAATGAGCAGTACTTC
-	TRBV20-1	-	TRBJ2-4	CSARGSGKRENIQYF	TGCAGTGCTAGAGGATCAGGAAAGAGGGAAAACATTCAGTACTTC
TRBD2	TRBV7-2	-	TRBJ2-1	CASSGGRGRIEQFF	TGTGCCAGCAGCGGAGGGCGGGGGAGGATTGAGCAGTTCTTC
-	TRBV3-1	once	TRBJ2-2	CASSQKQNTGELFF	TGTGCCAGCAGCCAAAAACAGAACACCGGGGAGCTGTTTTTT
TRBD2	TRBV7-2	few	TRBJ2-3	CASSLSGSGRTEQYF	TGTGCCAGCAGCTTAAGCGGCAGCGGGAGAACGGAGCAGTACTTT
TRBD1	TRBV6-6	few	TRBJ1-2	CASSYSGGNYGYTF	TGTGCCAGCAGTTACTCAGGGGGCAACTATGGCTACACCTTC
-	TRBV28	-	TRBJ2-7	CASSQPRGANEQYF	TGTGCCAGCAGCCAACCCCGGGGGGCCAACGAGCAGTACTTC
-	TRBV6-2/TRBV6-3	few	TRBJ2-7	CASSFPRDEQYF	TGTGCCAGCAGTTTCCCACGGGATGAGCAGTACTTC
-	TRBV6-2/TRBV6-3	-	TRBJ1-6	CASSQDKTGRSSYNSPPHF	TGTGCCAGCAGTCAAGACAAGACAGGCCGAAGCTCCTATAATTCACCCCCCCACTTT
-	TRBV12-3/TRBV12-4	few	TRBJ2-3	CASSSGLFTQYF	TGTGCCAGCAGCTCGGGTCTTTTCACGCAGTATTTT
-	TRBV4-1	-	TRBJ1-1	CASSQREGYTEAFF	TGCGCCAGCAGCCAACGGGAGGGATACACTGAAGCTTTCTTT
-	TRBV29-1	once	TRBJ2-2	CSVRMGSRSTGELFF	TGCAGCGTGAGGATGGGGTCGAGATCCACCGGGGAGCTGTTTTTT
TRBD2	TRBV12-3/TRBV12-4	few	TRBJ2-1	CASSPPGLAGDSPYNEQFF	TGTGCCAGCAGTCCACCGGGACTAGCGGGAGATTCCCCCTACAATGAGCAGTTCTTC
-	TRBV7-2	-	TRBJ2-6	CASSLVRSRPSGANVLTF	TGTGCCAGCAGCTTAGTTCGCTCTAGGCCCTCTGGGGCCAACGTCCTGACTTTC
TRBD1	TRBV24-1	-	TRBJ2-3	CATSDRSRDRRVGGSTDTQYF	TGTGCCACCAGTGATCGTTCCCGGGACAGGAGAGTCGGTGGTAGCACAGATACGCAGTATTTT
TRBD1	TRBV20-1	few	TRBJ2-1	CSARDQPRTGAWNEQFF	TGCAGTGCTAGAGATCAACCCCGGACAGGGGCGTGGAATGAGCAGTTCTTC
TRBD2	TRBV5-1	-	TRBJ2-5	CASSLGLAGGSETQYF	TGCGCCAGCAGCTTGGGACTAGCGGGGGGGTCGGAGACCCAGTACTTC
-	TRBV5-1	-	TRBJ2-3	CASYGGSSTDTQYF	TGCGCCAGTTATGGGGGGTCTAGCACAGATACGCAGTATTTT
-	TRBV6-5	once	TRBJ2-3	CASVRDNTGTDTQYF	TGTGCCAGCGTCAGGGACAACACGGGCACAGATACGCAGTATTTT
TRBD1	TRBV20-1	-	TRBJ1-1	CSARSTGGTAFF	TGCAGTGCTAGATCTACAGGGGGTACAGCTTTCTTT
-	TRBV29-1	many	TRBJ2-5	CSALQGETQYF	TGCAGCGCCCTACAGGGTGAAACCCAGTACTTC